The 3 T cell receptor beta chains below come from one sample, sequenced in a study of cytomegalovirus exposure and HLA in healthy donors (dated by TCRdb to the late 2010s). Library method: the immunoSEQ multiplex PCR assay. The multiplex PCR relied on a mix of 60 forward primers for TCR Vbeta segments and 13 reverse primers for TCR Jbeta segments. TCRdb limited this immuneACCESS table to in-frame rearrangements with V and J called. A share of clones is missing; checked studies link under half to unresolved V genes, and the rest is unexplained. The sample table holds under 110,000 clones, of which about 75% were seen once. Roughly 2.5% of the sample is taken by the ten largest. Material for sequencing was PBMCs. The origin of the receptors is a man aged 35-49 years in good health and CMV-seronegative.

The chain employs TRBV25-1 and TRBJ1-6, with 12 bases identical to TRBD1. V was clipped by 1 base and J by 9 bases; unmatched bases: 4. There are 16 residues in the CDR3. The germline CDR1 and CDR2 sequences are MGHDK and SYGVNS. CDR3 region: CASSEWGQGASSPLHF. The CDR3 nucleotides are TGTGCCAGCAGTGAATGGGGACAGGGGGCGAGTTCACCCCTCCACTTT.

This clone was recorded a few times. This rearrangement joins TRBV7-6 to TRBJ2-7, with TRBD1 matching over 7 bases. The ends lost 1 base at V and 2 bases at J; junction bases unmatched: 8. The CDR3 spans 16 residues. Germline CDR1 and CDR2: SGHVS and FNYEAQ. Here the CDR3 DNA reads TGTGCCAGCAGCTTAGAGGGGGCAGGGAGTCCCTACGAGCAGTACTTC. The encoded protein is CASSLEGAGSPYEQYF.

This chain joins TRBV2 and TRBJ2-7; D is unclear. Germline lookup yields CDR1 SNHLY and CDR2 FYNNEI. V was shortened by 3 bases and J by 2 bases, with 8 bases between the two germline ends. The CDR3 spans 13 residues. The CDR3 nucleotides are TGTGCCAGCAGTGATTACAGAACCTACGAGCAGTACTTC. It codes for CASSDYRTYEQYF.